This T cell receptor (beta chain) was captured by sequencing in a study of technical replicates of blood from a handful of donors. The CDR3 consists of 10 residues. Per germline, CDR1 DFQATT and CDR2 SNEGSKA (reference sequence). V gave up 3 bases and J gave up 6 bases, with 6 bases separating them. Clones were read by immunoSEQ multiplex PCR, and TCRdb kept only the in-frame ones, dropping some. The sample holds almost 70,000 clones, 88% seen once. This TCR was sampled from a human donor in good health. Some clones in this sample may be carry-over from other donors' samples. The sample was PBMCs. This chain uses TRBV20-1 with TRBJ2-7, with D possibly matching TRBD1 (5 bases). The CDR3 bases are TGCAGTGCTAGGGGGCCCGAGCAGTACTTC. It encodes CSARGPEQYF.